Following are 14 T cell receptor beta chains from one sample sequenced in a study of blood T cell repertoires in COVID-19. Sequenced by immunoSEQ multiplex PCR; TCRdb stores in-frame clones only, minus some. The repertoire holds hundreds of thousands of clones, with around 90% as singletons. Sequencing was performed on peripheral blood. Every receptor here comes from a man aged 55 to 70 who had recovered from COVID-19.

This sequence joins TRBV24-1 and TRBJ2-3; TRBD1 matches at 9 bases. Unmatched junction bases numbered 11, after V lost 5 bases and J lost 0 bases. Germline V gene sequence: CDR1 KGHDR, CDR2 SFDVKD. The length of the CDR3 is 18 residues. CDR3 bases: TGTGCCACCAGTGGGGGGACAGGGACAATGGCTAGCACAGATACGCAGTATTTT. Protein sequence: CATSGGTGTMASTDTQYF.

This clone was found once. This chain connects TRBV27 to TRBJ1-6; D unclear. The CDR3 contains 15 residues. Germline CDR1 reads MNHEY; CDR2 reads SMNVEV (reference sequence). Deletions cut 2 bases from V and 7 bases from J, with 12 bases between. CDR3 protein: CASSLGGEWNSPLHF. CDR3 nucleotides: TGTGCCAGCAGTTTAGGCGGGGAATGGAATTCACCCCTCCACTTT.

This chain joins TRBV9 and TRBJ2-7, with D maybe TRBD1 (6 bases). V lost 0 bases and J lost 0, with 10 bases in between. CDR1 and CDR2 (germline): SGDLS, YYNGEE. The CDR3 length is 15 residues. The chain's CDR3 is CASSVEGTLSYEQYF. The DNA of the CDR3 is TGTGCCAGCAGCGTAGAAGGGACACTCTCCTACGAGCAGTACTTC.

The chain joins TRBV3-1 (or the pseudogene TRBV3-2) to TRBJ1-2; D possibly corresponds to TRBD1 (6 bases). From germline, CDR1 is LGHDT and CDR2 YNNKEL (reference sequence). The CDR3 consists of 14 residues. V lost 6 bases to trimming and J lost 0 bases, with 11 bases between them. CDR3: CASSLGTPNYGYTF. CDR3 nucleotide sequence: TGTGCCAGCAGTCTTGGGACACCTAACTATGGCTACACCTTC.

CDR3 region: CATGTGTDTQYF. The CDR3 DNA follows: TGTGCCACCGGGACAGGGACAGATACGCAGTATTTT. V usage is TRBV24-1 and J usage is TRBJ2-3; 9 nucleotides agree with TRBD1. The CDR3 totals 12 residues. Germline trimming cut 9 bases from V and 3 bases from J; bases unmatched to any gene: 0. Germline V gives CDR1 KGHDR, CDR2 SFDVKD.

Notes on this clone: One end of the junction fails to match germline, which may point to a read error. This chain uses TRBV19 with TRBJ2-4, with D possibly TRBD1 on 5 matching bases. Germline-derived CDR1 and CDR2 are LNHDA and SQIVND (reference sequence). The CDR3 sequence is 15 residues long. The CDR3, as DNA: TGTGCCAGCAGTAGGGGCAGACAGATCGAAAACATTCAGTACTTC. It yields the protein CASSRGRQIENIQYF.

The chain carries TRBV5-5 and TRBJ2-5, with 8 bases identical to TRBD1. With 4 bases clipped from V and 0 bases from J, the junction kept 11 bases outside the gene matches. The germline gives CDR1 SGHKS, CDR2 YYEKEE (reference sequence). This CDR3 region has 17 residues. The CDR3 sequence: CASSPDRDLVNQETQYF. CDR3 nucleotides: TGTGCCAGCAGCCCGGACAGGGACCTAGTAAACCAAGAGACCCAGTACTTC.

This chain joins TRBV7-2 and TRBJ2-7; 8 nucleotides agree with TRBD2. This CDR3 region has 16 residues. CDR1 is SGHTA, CDR2 FQGNSA, per germline. The ends lost 5 bases at V and 0 bases at J; junction bases unmatched: 9. The CDR3 here is CASSLLGLGLSYEQYF. CDR3 DNA sequence: TGTGCCAGCAGCCTCCTGGGACTAGGCCTCTCCTACGAGCAGTACTTC.

The chain recombines TRBV5-4 with TRBJ2-1, with D possibly being TRBD2 (6 bases). Germline lookup yields CDR1 SGHNT and CDR2 YYREEE (reference sequence). The CDR3 extends over 15 amino acids. V gave up 3 bases and J gave up 2 bases, with 12 bases separating them. CDR3 in DNA: TGTGCCAGCAGCTCTGGAGGCGGGACCTACAATGAGCAGTTCTTC. Its protein is CASSSGGGTYNEQFF.

The chain recombines TRBV24-1 with TRBJ2-1; TRBD1 agrees at 9 bases. Looked up from germline, CDR1 is KGHDR and CDR2 is SFDVKD. The V and J ends lost 3 bases and 6 bases, in that order; junction bases with no gene match: 11. This CDR3 comprises 17 residues. CDR3 residues: CATSDPKRDRVGNEQFF. The CDR3, as DNA: TGTGCCACCAGTGATCCGAAACGGGACAGGGTGGGCAATGAGCAGTTCTTC.

The chain has TRBV27 and TRBJ2-1; D is perhaps TRBD2 (5 bases). This CDR3 comprises 17 residues. Trimming removed 2 bases from V and 6 bases from J, with 20 bases in between. From germline, CDR1 is MNHEY and CDR2 SMNVEV (reference sequence). CDR3 DNA: TGTGCCAGCAGTTTACTATACATTGGAGGAGTTTCCAATGAGCAGTTCTTC. Translated: CASSLLYIGGVSNEQFF.

V and J are TRBV6-5 and TRBJ1-2, with 7 positions matching TRBD1. V was clipped by 5 bases and J by 5 bases; unmatched bases: 11. CDR3 size: 15 residues. Per the germline V gene, CDR1 is MNHEY and CDR2 is SVGAGI. The CDR3 region is CASSTPTKGAYGYTF. CDR3 nucleotide sequence: TGTGCCAGCAGTACTCCCACGAAGGGGGCATATGGCTACACCTTC.

This chain connects TRBV27 to TRBJ2-7; tentatively, D is TRBD1 (6 bases). Looked up from germline, CDR1 is MNHEY and CDR2 is SMNVEV (reference sequence). V was shortened by 6 bases and J by 0 bases, with 12 bases between the two germline ends. CDR3 size: 14 residues. In DNA form, the CDR3 reads TGTGCCAGCAGGCTACAGGGTCTCTCCTACGAGCAGTACTTC. As protein: CASRLQGLSYEQYF.

The chain recombines TRBV2 with TRBJ1-1, with a weak D call TRBD1 (6 bases). Germline CDR1 is SNHLY and CDR2 is FYNNEI. The CDR3 runs to 14 residues. Trimming pared 8 bases from V and 0 bases from J, leaving 13 bases between. The CDR3 DNA reads as TGTGCCAGCGTATTAAGGGGGTTGAACACTGAAGCTTTCTTT. Encoded protein: CASVLRGLNTEAFF.